This T cell receptor beta chain was captured by sequencing in a study of CD8+ T cells in alopecia areata. Findings of the study overall: Scalp clonality, along with expanded CD8+ clones among the top 100, was significantly decreased by tofacitinib. Compared with normal scalp, lesional scalp had higher clonality and more expanded CD8+ clones.

RNA was extracted and reverse transcribed into cDNA as the sequencing template. The repertoire was sequenced with immunoSEQ multiplex PCR; TCRdb's copy has only in-frame clones and lacks some. The table has 150,000 or so clones, approximately 86% seen once; the top ten hold over 10%. Remarks on this clone: Antigen specificity is unknown.

Germline V gene lookup returns CDR1 SQVTM and CDR2 ANQGSEA. The CDR3 sequence is 13 residues long. Trimming pared 5 bases from V and 3 bases from J, leaving 14 bases between. The treatment: oral pan-JAK inhibitor, 5-10 mg twice daily. The V and J genes are TRBV29-1 and TRBJ2-7, with D tentatively TRBD2 (5 bases). Material: CD8+ T cells sorted from blood, obtained at week 4, from a patient treated with tofacitinib. This clonotype originated in a human donor with alopecia areata. The CDR3 nucleotides read TGCAGCGTTCAAACCCGGGGATTCTACGAGCAGTACTTC. Encoded protein: CSVQTRGFYEQYF.